Each of the 9 T cell receptor beta chains below was sequenced from the same sample in a study of T cells in localized non-small cell lung cancer (TCRdb year 2020). Library creation used the immunoSEQ multiplex PCR assay. TCRdb carries this immuneACCESS record with in-frame sequences only. Its versions omit some clonotypes, under half of them owing to an unresolved V gene in the studies checked, with the rest unexplained. Within this sample are tens of thousands of clones, with almost 85% of them counted one time only. The ten largest clones add up to around 16% of the sample. The sample in question was peripheral blood, obtained before any cancer treatment. The receptors originated from a male donor older than 55 with stage III squamous cell lung carcinoma.

The chain has TRBV7-2 and TRBJ2-7; D ambiguous. Trimming took 1 base from V and 2 from J, leaving 6 bases between them. The CDR3 covers 13 residues. CDR1 and CDR2 (germline): SGHTA, FQGNSA. The CDR3 reads CASSLVRAYEQYF. The CDR3 nucleotides are TGTGCCAGCAGCTTAGTACGAGCCTACGAGCAGTACTTC. Combining the CDR3 with reference TRBV7-2 and TRBJ2-7 gives the whole variable domain GAGVSQSPSNKVTEKGKDVELRCDPISGHTALYWYRQSLGQGLEFLIYFQGNSAPDKSGLPSDRFSAERTGGSVSTLTIQRTQQEDSAVYLCASSLVRAYEQYFGPGTRLTVT.

The chain employs TRBV6-1 and TRBJ2-7, with TRBD1 matching over 8 bases. Germline CDR1 MNHNS, CDR2 SASEGT. This CDR3 is 12 amino acids long. The J segment lost 5 bases and the V segment lost 6 bases, leaving 3 bases of the junction unmatched. This CDR3 reads CASSPQGDEQYF. CDR3 bases: TGTGCCAGCAGCCCACAGGGGGACGAGCAGTACTTC.

This chain links TRBV11-2 with TRBJ1-4, with 7 nucleotides matching TRBD1. CDR3 length: 15 amino acids. Per the germline V gene, CDR1 is SGHAT and CDR2 is FQNNGV. With V trimmed by 6 bases and J by 1 base, 5 bases remained unmatched. As DNA, the CDR3 is TGTGCCAGCAGAAGACAGGGTCAAACTAATGAAAAACTGTTTTTT. This translates into CASRRQGQTNEKLFF.

V is TRBV4-2 and J is TRBJ2-5, with 11 bases matching TRBD2. V lost 0 bases, J lost 5 bases, and 8 bases stayed unmatched. Germline V gives CDR1 LGHNA, CDR2 YNFKEQ. CDR3 size: 17 residues. This CDR3 reads CASSQDSVVAGGETQYF. In DNA, the CDR3 is TGTGCCAGCAGCCAAGATTCCGTCGTAGCGGGGGGGGAGACCCAGTACTTC.

The rearrangement links TRBV15 to TRBJ1-1, with D possibly TRBD1 on 5 matching bases. Trimming pared 1 base from V and 7 bases from J, leaving 13 bases between. The CDR3 contains 14 residues. The germline V gene has CDR1 LNHNV and CDR2 YYDKDF (reference sequence). The CDR3, as DNA: TGTGCCACCAGCAGAGTCATCCGGGACGGTGAAGCTTTCTTT. Translating gives CATSRVIRDGEAFF.

Here the CDR3 reads CASSQERENYGYTF. Written as DNA, the CDR3 is TGCGCCAGCAGCCAAGAACGGGAGAACTATGGCTACACCTTC. The chain uses TRBV4-1 and TRBJ1-2; D is undetermined. This CDR3 region has 14 residues. Germline lookup yields CDR1 MGHRA and CDR2 YSYEKL. V lost 0 bases to trimming and J lost 2 bases, with 7 bases between them.

V usage is TRBV7-9 and J usage is TRBJ2-1; 10 positions agree with TRBD2. J lost 4 bases, V lost 4 bases, and 4 bases had no gene match. CDR1 and CDR2 (germline): SEHNR, FQNEAQ (reference sequence). The CDR3 has 15 amino acids. CDR3 coding DNA: TGTGCCAGCAGCTCAGCGGGAGGGTTATACAATGAGCAGTTCTTC. This translates into CASSSAGGLYNEQFF.

J is TRBJ2-1 and V is TRBV7-7, with 8 bases that match TRBD2. The CDR3 is 15 amino acids. J lost 4 bases, V lost 3 bases, and 5 bases had no gene match. Germline CDR1 reads SSHAT; CDR2 reads FNYEAQ (reference sequence). The CDR3 region has the DNA TGTGCCAGCAGCTTTGGTAGCGGGGCGTACAATGAGCAGTTCTTC. This codes for CASSFGSGAYNEQFF.

This chain links TRBV28 with TRBJ1-5; no definite D call. Germline values: CDR1 MDHEN, CDR2 SYDVKM. V dropped 1 base and J dropped 0 bases, with 7 bases sitting between them. This CDR3 region has 15 residues. The DNA of the CDR3 is TGTGCCAGCAGTTTATTAGTAAATAGCAATCAGCCCCAGCATTTT. Translating gives CASSLLVNSNQPQHF.